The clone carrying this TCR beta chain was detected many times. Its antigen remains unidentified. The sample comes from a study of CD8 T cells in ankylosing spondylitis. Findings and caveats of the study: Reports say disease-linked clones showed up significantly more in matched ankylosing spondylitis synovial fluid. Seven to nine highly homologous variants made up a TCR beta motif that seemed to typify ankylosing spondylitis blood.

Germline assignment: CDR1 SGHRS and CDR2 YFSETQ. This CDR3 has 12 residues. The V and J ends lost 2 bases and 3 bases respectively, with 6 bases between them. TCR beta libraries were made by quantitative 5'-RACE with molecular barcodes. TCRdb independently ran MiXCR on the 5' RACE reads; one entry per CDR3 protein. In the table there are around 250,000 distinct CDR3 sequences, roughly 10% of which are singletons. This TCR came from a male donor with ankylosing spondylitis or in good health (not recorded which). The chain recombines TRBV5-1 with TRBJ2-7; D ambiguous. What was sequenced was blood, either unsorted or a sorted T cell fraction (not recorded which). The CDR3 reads CASSFDNYEQYF. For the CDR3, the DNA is TGCGCCAGCAGCTTTGACAACTACGAGCAGTACTTC.